Here is one TCR beta chain with its context. Trimming at V came to 3 bases and at J to 8 bases, leaving 2 bases not matched to a gene. The CDR3 contains 12 residues. CDR1 is SGHNT and CDR2 is YYREEE in the germline V gene (reference sequence). The sample belongs to a study of cytomegalovirus exposure and HLA in healthy donors. At the level of the study: Researchers previously reported finding 90 million to 130 million unique TCR beta sequences from roughly 170 million T cells.

Researchers ran the PCR with 60 Vbeta and 13 Jbeta primers. Assay: immunoSEQ multiplex PCR; the TCRdb copy retains only in-frame clones and omits some. Among about 150,000 clones listed, around 79% were seen once. This chain connects TRBV5-4 to TRBJ2-3; TRBD1 aligns across 8 bases. This receptor was obtained from a male donor in good health and CMV-seronegative. The material sequenced was PBMCs. CDR3 amino acids: CASSSDRGTQYF. CDR3 coding DNA: TGTGCCAGCAGCTCCGACAGGGGTACGCAGTATTTT.